One and the same sample provided the 23 T cell receptor beta chains below, sequenced in a study of post-analysis software for immune sequencing data. For these TCRs, the target antigens are not known. Built from TCR beta cDNA, the libraries had unique molecular identifiers in them. TCRdb re-called the PCR reads through MiXCR, storing one row per CDR3 protein. The repertoire holds under 900,000 distinct CDR3 sequences, with about 57% as singletons. Study results and caveats: The five TRBV segments detected at higher frequency in patients than in controls included TRBV5-6, TRBV5-1 and TRBV20-1.

The sample was blood. Every receptor here comes from a girl between 10 and 17 years old with multiple sclerosis.

This clonotype was detected only once. The chain links TRBV20-1 to TRBJ1-5; D possibly corresponds to TRBD1 (5 bases). V dropped 4 bases and J dropped 2 bases, with 15 bases sitting between them. From germline, CDR1 is DFQATT and CDR2 SNEGSKA (reference sequence). The CDR3 has 15 amino acids. CDR3 coding DNA: TGCAGTGCTACCGGGGCGGGGGGTGGCAATCAGCCCCAGCATTTT. This encodes CSATGAGGGNQPQHF.

The chain is built from TRBV20-1 and TRBJ2-1; TRBD2 matches 12 bases. The V gene's germline CDR1 is DFQATT and CDR2 SNEGSKA (reference sequence). This CDR3 spans 14 amino acids. V shed 5 bases, J shed 9 bases, and the junction held 8 bases outside the gene matches. CDR3 in amino acids: CSAPTSGSTGEQFF. CDR3 bases: TGCAGTGCTCCGACTAGCGGGAGTACTGGTGAGCAGTTCTTC.

The chain's CDR3 is CASSVNGRGLDTQYF. The CDR3 coding sequence is TGTGCCAGCAGCGTCAATGGGAGGGGGCTAGATACGCAGTATTTT. V gene TRBV9 combines with J gene TRBJ2-3, with D perhaps given as TRBD1 or TRBD2 (7 bases each). The CDR3 consists of 15 residues. CDR1 and CDR2 from the germline V gene are SGDLS and YYNGEE. Trimming shortened V by 2 bases and J by 5 bases, and 15 bases separated the two germline ends.

The J gene is TRBJ1-4, the V gene TRBV12-3 or TRBV12-4, with 7 bases that match TRBD1. The CDR3 has 15 residues. The junction had 6 bases not matched to a gene; V was cut back by 3 bases and J by 5 bases. The chain's CDR3 is CASSFRAGGNEKLFF. CDR3 coding DNA: TGTGCCAGCAGTTTCCGGGCAGGGGGGAATGAAAAACTGTTTTTT.

J is TRBJ2-2 and V is TRBV10-3; no firm D call. The CDR3 consists of 15 residues. Trimming left V 2 bases short and J 0 bases short, with 7 bases between. The germline V gene encodes CDR1 ENHRY and CDR2 SYGVKD. CDR3 bases: TGTGCCATCAGTGAGGGTGTCGCGAACACCGGGGAGCTGTTTTTT. Residues: CAISEGVANTGELFF.

This chain links TRBV18 with TRBJ1-2; D is perhaps TRBD1 (5 bases). Germline V gene lookup returns CDR1 KGHSH and CDR2 LQKENI. V gave up 3 bases and J gave up 4 bases, with 12 bases separating them. This CDR3 region has 14 residues. Written as DNA, the CDR3 is TGTGCCAGCTCACCCCTGACAGACACCTATGGCTACACCTTC. Protein sequence: CASSPLTDTYGYTF. The whole variable domain, filled in from reference TRBV18 and TRBJ1-2, reads NAGVMQNPRHLVRRRGQEARLRCSPMKGHSHVYWYRQLPEEGLKFMVYLQKENIIDESGMPKERFSAEFPKEGPSILRIQQVVRGDSAAYFCASSPLTDTYGYTFGSGTRLTVV.

J is TRBJ2-1 and V is TRBV5-5; no clear D. The length of the CDR3 is 15 residues. V was pared by 1 base and J by 9 bases, with 17 bases between. Germline CDR1 SGHKS, CDR2 YYEKEE (reference sequence). The CDR3 loop reads CASSLSGGNLSEQFF. For the CDR3, the DNA is TGTGCCAGCAGCTTGTCTGGTGGCAATTTAAGTGAGCAGTTCTTC.

This clonotype came up a few times. This chain connects TRBV20-1 to TRBJ1-5; possible D gene TRBD1, 5 bases. V dropped 2 bases and J dropped 1 base, with 12 bases sitting between them. CDR1 DFQATT and CDR2 SNEGSKA come from the germline V gene (reference sequence). This CDR3 is built from 15 residues. DNA of the CDR3: TGCAGTGCTAGACGTCCCGGGGCGAGCAATCAGCCCCAGCATTTT. This encodes CSARRPGASNQPQHF.

V usage is TRBV29-1 and J usage is TRBJ2-5; either TRBD1 or TRBD2 may fit D (5 bases each). Germline loops: CDR1 SQVTM, CDR2 ANQGSEA. The CDR3 sequence is 12 residues long. V shed 6 bases and J shed 5 bases, with 13 bases lying between them. The CDR3 region has the DNA TGCAGCGTCGAGGGGCTAGTTGAGACCCAGTACTTC. This encodes CSVEGLVETQYF. The whole variable domain, remainder taken from reference TRBV29-1 and TRBJ2-5, is SAVISQKPSRDICQRGTSLTIQCQVDSQVTMMFWYRQQPGQSLTLIATANQGSEATYESGFVIDKFPISRPNLTFSTLTVSNMSPEDSSIYLCSVEGLVETQYFGPGTRLLVL.

The J gene is TRBJ1-5, the V gene TRBV10-3, with 7 bases fitting TRBD1. J lost 6 bases, V lost 3 bases, and 8 bases had no gene match. Germline CDR1 and CDR2: ENHRY and SYGVKD. The CDR3 runs to 15 residues. The CDR3 coding sequence is TGTGCCATCAGTGACTCGGCAGGGGGGGTTCAGCCCCAGCATTTT. This encodes CAISDSAGGVQPQHF.

The chain uses TRBV11-2 and TRBJ2-1; D is perhaps TRBD2 (6 bases). The germline gives CDR1 SGHAT, CDR2 FQNNGV. The V gene lost 5 bases and the J gene lost 9 bases, with 14 bases spanning the gap. The CDR3 has 13 residues. Written as DNA, the CDR3 is TGTGCCAGCAGCCCGCGGACGCGGGGTGAGCAGTTCTTC. This sequence encodes CASSPRTRGEQFF. The entire variable domain, with the rest obtained from reference TRBV11-2 and TRBJ2-1, is as follows: EAGVAQSPRYKIIEKRQSVAFWCNPISGHATLYWYQQILGQGPKLLIQFQNNGVVDDSQLPKDRFSAERLKGVDSTLKIQPAKLEDSAVYLCASSPRTRGEQFFGPGTRLTVL.

This chain joins TRBV6-1 and TRBJ2-4, with D possibly TRBD1 on 6 matching bases. The germline V gene encodes CDR1 MNHNS and CDR2 SASEGT. The V end was cut by 6 bases, the J end by 0 bases, with 18 bases between. The CDR3 length is 17 residues. CDR3 sequence (DNA): TGTGCCAGCAGCCCTCGTCCCCGGACAGTAGCCAAAAACATTCAGTACTTC. It specifies CASSPRPRTVAKNIQYF.

The V gene is TRBV20-1, the J gene TRBJ2-7; the D is unclear. CDR3 length: 15 residues. Deletions cut 0 bases from V and 3 bases from J, with 15 bases between. CDR1 DFQATT and CDR2 SNEGSKA come from the germline V gene (reference sequence). In nucleotides, the CDR3 is TGCAGTGCTAGAGATGTACAGCACCCAGACTACGAGCAGTACTTC. It yields the protein CSARDVQHPDYEQYF.

This clonotype was seen only a few times. The rearrangement links TRBV29-1 to TRBJ1-4, with a tentative D call TRBD1 (5 bases). Germline CDR1 reads SQVTM; CDR2 reads ANQGSEA. CDR3 length equals 12 residues. With 7 bases removed from V and 3 bases from J, the gap between germline ends came to 9 bases. The CDR3 reads CSGGRANEKLFF. CDR3 in DNA: TGCAGCGGGGGACGGGCTAATGAAAAACTGTTTTTT.

The gene calls are TRBV20-1 and TRBJ1-2; a possible D gene is TRBD1 (6 bases). The germline gives CDR1 DFQATT, CDR2 SNEGSKA (reference sequence). The CDR3 sequence is 18 residues long. The V end was cut by 5 bases, the J end by 0 bases, with 25 bases between. CDR3 coding DNA: TGCAGTGCTCCAGCCTGGGACAAAAGAAAGGCTACTAACTATGGCTACACCTTC. Its translation is CSAPAWDKRKATNYGYTF.

The chain combines TRBV12-3 or TRBV12-4 with TRBJ1-1; unclear D gene. V lost 10 bases to trimming and J lost 7 bases, with 13 bases between them. This CDR3 region has 11 residues. CDR3 residues: CATGVSDEAFF. The CDR3 bases are TGTGCCACCGGGGTCTCAGATGAAGCTTTCTTT.

This chain joins TRBV7-2 and TRBJ1-2, with D unresolved. Germline V CDR1 and CDR2: SGHTA, FQGNSA. The CDR3 sequence is 15 residues long. The V and J ends lost 0 bases and 5 bases respectively, with 13 bases between them. The CDR3 loop reads CASSLAPAGEYGYTF. As DNA, the CDR3 is TGTGCCAGCAGCTTAGCCCCGGCGGGAGAGTATGGCTACACCTTC.

This chain joins TRBV4-1 and TRBJ2-7; D is unclear. Trimming shortened V by 0 bases and J by 2 bases, and 5 bases separated the two germline ends. The CDR3 covers 13 residues. Germline assignment: CDR1 MGHRA and CDR2 YSYEKL. CDR3 loop: CASSQDWAYEQYF. The DNA for the CDR3 is TGCGCCAGCAGCCAAGATTGGGCCTACGAGCAGTACTTC.

This chain connects TRBV15 to TRBJ2-1; tentative D call: TRBD2 (5 bases). Trimming shortened V by 4 bases and J by 9 bases, and 10 bases separated the two germline ends. Germline V CDR1 and CDR2: LNHNV, YYDKDF (reference sequence). This CDR3 comprises 12 residues. The CDR3 is CATSIGVGEQFF. The DNA of the CDR3 is TGTGCCACCAGCATCGGGGTCGGTGAGCAGTTCTTC.

Written as DNA, the CDR3 is TGCGCCAGCAGCCCAAGGTGGCGGGTAGATGAGCAGTTCTTC. Amino acid sequence: CASSPRWRVDEQFF. The rearrangement joins TRBV5-1 to TRBJ2-1; a weak D match, TRBD2 (5 bases). CDR3 length: 14 residues. Deletions cut 4 bases from V and 8 bases from J, with 16 bases between. CDR1 and CDR2 (germline): SGHRS, YFSETQ. Full variable domain (rest looked up from reference TRBV5-1 and TRBJ2-1): KAGVTQTPRYLIKTRGQQVTLSCSPISGHRSVSWYQQTPGQGLQFLFEYFSETQRNKGNFPGRFSGRQFSNSRSEMNVSTLELGDSALYLCASSPRWRVDEQFFGPGTRLTVL.

The rearrangement links TRBV21-1 to TRBJ2-1; the D call in the table, TRBD1, was not verified against the DNA. TRBV21-1 is flagged as a pseudogene. This CDR3 is 14 amino acids long. In nucleotides, the CDR3 is TGTGCCAGCAACCCCTGGGGGGCGTTCAATGAGCAGTTCTTC. Translated: CASNPWGAFNEQFF.

This clonotype was picked up one time. CDR3: CASSLPGTGGVYGYTF. The DNA for the CDR3 is TGCGCCAGCAGCTTGCCCGGGACAGGGGGCGTCTATGGCTACACCTTC. V usage is TRBV5-1 and J usage is TRBJ1-2; 12 positions agree with TRBD1. CDR3 length: 16 residues. Germline V gene lookup returns CDR1 SGHRS and CDR2 YFSETQ. With V trimmed by 1 base and J by 4 bases, 5 bases remained unmatched.

This clonotype was observed a handful of times. The chain is built from TRBV20-1 and TRBJ2-1, with 7 positions matching TRBD2. V was pared by 0 bases and J by 3 bases, with 5 bases of the junction left unmatched. Germline lookup yields CDR1 DFQATT and CDR2 SNEGSKA (reference sequence). The CDR3 length is 15 residues. This chain's CDR3 is CSARERLAVYNEQFF. The CDR3 DNA sequence: TGCAGTGCTAGAGAACGGCTAGCGGTCTACAATGAGCAGTTCTTC.